These 20 T cell receptor beta chains were all obtained from the same sample, sequenced in a study of blood T cell repertoires in COVID-19. TCRdb's copy holds only in-frame clones and misses some; the assay was immunoSEQ multiplex PCR. This table holds about 92,000 clones, 72% found once. The material sequenced was peripheral blood. These receptors all stem from a woman in her fifties or sixties in a cohort sampled during active or convalescent COVID-19.

The chain uses TRBV9 and TRBJ1-3; 9 bases line up with TRBD1. This CDR3 has 15 amino acids. Germline assignment: CDR1 SGDLS and CDR2 YYNGEE. V trimming: 3 bases; J trimming: 11 bases; junction bases outside the gene matches: 12. CDR3 sequence (DNA): TGTGCCAGCAGCGGAGCCCCGGGACAGGGTATCCCCATATATTTT. Translating it yields CASSGAPGQGIPIYF.

The rearrangement joins TRBV19 to TRBJ1-5; D perhaps matches TRBD1 (6 bases). CDR3 length equals 17 residues. Trimming took off 1 base at V and 2 bases at J, with 15 bases between the two ends. The V gene's germline CDR1 is LNHDA and CDR2 SQIVND (reference sequence). The CDR3 nucleotides read TGTGCCAGTAGTATAGCTGCGGGGGCGCAAGGCAATCAGCCCCAGCATTTT. Translated, it gives CASSIAAGAQGNQPQHF.

The chain couples TRBV5-1 to TRBJ2-7, with 7 bases matching TRBD1. The CDR3 has 14 residues. CDR1 and CDR2 from the germline V gene are SGHRS and YFSETQ. With 4 bases clipped from V and 1 base from J, the junction kept 5 bases outside the gene matches. Here the CDR3 DNA reads TGCGCCAGCAGCCCAGGGACAGCATCCTACGAGCAGTACTTC. Protein: CASSPGTASYEQYF.

The CDR3 bases are TGCAGTGCTAGTCCCCAGGGGGCGGGTGAAGCTTTCTTT. Its translation is CSASPQGAGEAFF. This sequence joins TRBV20-1 and TRBJ1-1, with TRBD1 identical over 8 bases. CDR1 is DFQATT and CDR2 is SNEGSKA in the germline V gene (reference sequence). Trimming at V came to 3 bases and at J to 7 bases, leaving 7 bases not matched to a gene. The CDR3 loop spans 13 amino acids.

There are a few counts of this clone. This chain joins TRBV5-1 and TRBJ1-4; D possibly corresponds to TRBD1 (6 bases). Germline CDR1 reads SGHRS; CDR2 reads YFSETQ. The CDR3 length is 15 residues. V lost 2 bases to trimming and J lost 5 bases, with 13 bases between them. The CDR3 DNA reads TGCGCCAGCAGCTTACAGGGTGCGAAGAATGAAAAACTGTTTTTT. It encodes CASSLQGAKNEKLFF.

This clone came up many times. The V call is TRBV7-8, the J call TRBJ1-5, with a weak D call TRBD1 (6 bases). V was clipped by 5 bases and J by 3 bases, with 14 bases between them. From germline, CDR1 is SGHVS and CDR2 FQNEAQ. The CDR3 has 15 amino acids. The CDR3 DNA follows: TGTGCCAGCAGCACCCAGACAGGCCCCAATCAGCCCCAGCATTTT. It encodes CASSTQTGPNQPQHF.

This clone has a count of ten or more. V and J are TRBV4-1 and TRBJ1-4; D may be TRBD1 (6 bases). Looked up from germline, CDR1 is MGHRA and CDR2 is YSYEKL. V was pared by 4 bases and J by 6 bases, with 15 bases between. This CDR3 comprises 15 residues. CDR3 sequence: CASSLGQPADEKLFF. CDR3 DNA sequence: TGCGCCAGCAGCCTCGGACAGCCAGCGGATGAAAAACTGTTTTTT.

This clone was picked up a small number of times. The rearrangement uses TRBV9 and TRBJ1-5; the D gene is possibly TRBD1 (6 bases). Germline V gives CDR1 SGDLS, CDR2 YYNGEE. This CDR3 comprises 14 residues. Trimming removed 0 bases from V and 9 bases from J, with 13 bases in between. This chain's CDR3 is CASSVGGGQWPQHF. CDR3 coding DNA: TGTGCCAGCAGCGTAGGTGGGGGCCAATGGCCCCAGCATTTT.

This chain joins TRBV2 and TRBJ1-4; 9 bases agree with TRBD1. The CDR3 length is 15 residues. From germline, CDR1 is SNHLY and CDR2 FYNNEI. With 4 bases clipped from V and 3 bases from J, the junction kept 3 bases outside the gene matches. The CDR3 sequence: CASSVRDRANEKLFF. The CDR3 nucleotides are TGTGCCAGCAGTGTCCGGGACAGGGCTAATGAAAAACTGTTTTTT.

The chain combines TRBV30 with TRBJ1-2; D is perhaps TRBD1 (5 bases). V was cut by 2 bases and J by 8 bases, with 21 bases left in between. CDR3 length equals 15 residues. Per the germline V gene, CDR1 is GTSNPN and CDR2 is SVGIG (reference sequence). The chain's CDR3 is CAWSSGRAYPDGYTF. The CDR3 DNA reads TGTGCCTGGAGTAGTGGCAGGGCGTATCCGGACGGCTACACCTTC. Full variable domain (outside the CDR3, taken from reference TRBV30 and TRBJ1-2): SQTIHQWPATLVQPVGSPLSLECTVEGTSNPNLYWYRQAAGRGLQLLFYSVGIGQISSEVPQNLSASRPQDRQFILSSKKLLLSDSGFYLCAWSSGRAYPDGYTFGSGTRLTVV.

V and J are TRBV19 and TRBJ1-1, with TRBD1 as a possible D gene (6 bases). CDR3 length: 15 amino acids. Germline CDR1 reads LNHDA; CDR2 reads SQIVND (reference sequence). Deletions cut 3 bases from V and 0 bases from J, with 11 bases between. The CDR3 region has the DNA TGTGCCAGTAGTATTCCCGGGACACTGAACACTGAAGCTTTCTTT. Translating it yields CASSIPGTLNTEAFF.

The chain employs TRBV7-2 and TRBJ2-3; D is perhaps TRBD1 (6 bases). The germline V and J ends were trimmed by 4 bases and 2 bases, with 16 bases remaining between them. CDR3 length: 16 residues. Germline V gene data show CDR1 as SGHTA and CDR2 as FQGNSA. The CDR3 loop is CASSSLQGRITDTQYF. For the CDR3, the DNA is TGTGCCAGCAGCTCTCTACAGGGAAGGATCACAGATACGCAGTATTTT.

This clone turned up a few times. This specimen includes other DNA sequences encoding the same CDR3. The rearrangement links TRBV6-6 to TRBJ2-2; 8 bases are shared with TRBD1. Germline V CDR1 and CDR2: MNHNY, SVGAGI (reference sequence). Germline trimming cut 7 bases from V and 3 bases from J; bases unmatched to any gene: 1. There are 13 residues in the CDR3. The CDR3 DNA reads as TGTGCCAGCAAGACAGGGGACACCGGGGAGCTGTTTTTT. Protein product: CASKTGDTGELFF.

This chain uses TRBV5-1 with TRBJ2-5, with unresolved D. CDR3 size: 15 residues. V was trimmed by 2 bases and J by 2 bases, leaving 13 bases between them. Germline loops: CDR1 SGHRS, CDR2 YFSETQ. Written as DNA, the CDR3 is TGCGCCAGCAGCTTAGTTCCCGCACAGCAAGAGACCCAGTACTTC. Its translation: CASSLVPAQQETQYF.

This clone appeared a few times. This rearrangement joins TRBV3-1 (or the pseudogene TRBV3-2) to TRBJ1-4, with D perhaps TRBD1 (6 bases). The CDR3 has 18 residues. Looked up from germline, CDR1 is LGHDT and CDR2 is YNNKEL (reference sequence). V lost 1 base and J lost 0, with 15 bases in between. The CDR3 loop is CASSQGRTGTSTNEKLFF. The CDR3 bases are TGTGCCAGCAGCCAAGGAAGAACAGGGACCTCAACTAATGAAAAACTGTTTTTT.

J is TRBJ1-2 and V is TRBV6-4; 11 bases are shared with TRBD1. This CDR3 contains 15 residues. The germline gives CDR1 MRHNA, CDR2 SNTAGT. Unmatched junction bases numbered 9, after V lost 5 bases and J lost 7 bases. CDR3 amino acids: CASSSEAGTGGGYTF. CDR3 sequence (DNA): TGTGCCAGCAGTTCAGAGGCCGGGACAGGGGGTGGCTACACCTTC.

The chain carries TRBV6-5 and TRBJ1-4; possibly TRBD1 for D (5 bases). Trimming left V 3 bases short and J 5 bases short, with 13 bases between. The germline V gene encodes CDR1 MNHEY and CDR2 SVGAGI. This CDR3 is built from 15 residues. The DNA for the CDR3 is TGTGCCAGCAGTTATAGGAGGGGAAAAAATGAAAAACTGTTTTTT. Translation: CASSYRRGKNEKLFF.

The rearrangement uses TRBV5-1 and TRBJ1-1; the match to TRBD1 covers 9 bases. Per germline, CDR1 SGHRS and CDR2 YFSETQ. The CDR3 is 14 amino acids. V trimming: 3 bases; J trimming: 4 bases; junction bases outside the gene matches: 4. The CDR3: CASSWTGAITEAFF. Written as DNA, the CDR3 is TGCGCCAGCAGCTGGACAGGGGCGATCACTGAAGCTTTCTTT.

The CDR3 coding sequence is TGTGCCAGCAGTGCGCGAGATACGCAGTATTTT. It yields the protein CASSARDTQYF. The rearrangement uses TRBV2 and TRBJ2-3; D is unclear. Looked up from germline, CDR1 is SNHLY and CDR2 is FYNNEI. The ends were cut back, 4 bases at V and 5 bases at J, with 4 bases in the middle. This CDR3 comprises 11 residues.

The V call is TRBV13, the J call TRBJ1-2; 10 bases are shared with TRBD1. The CDR3 sequence is 16 residues long. The trim removed 0 bases at V and 4 bases at J, leaving 5 bases unmatched. Germline CDR1 PRHDT, CDR2 FYEKMQ (reference sequence). CDR3 sequence reads: CASSLGRQGASYGYTF. The CDR3 DNA reads TGTGCCAGCAGCTTAGGCCGACAGGGGGCGTCCTATGGCTACACCTTC. Looking up the rest from reference TRBV13 and TRBJ1-2 gives the full variable domain: AAGVIQSPRHLIKEKRETATLKCYPIPRHDTVYWYQQGPGQDPQFLISFYEKMQSDKGSIPDRFSAQQFSDYHSELNMSSLELGDSALYFCASSLGRQGASYGYTFGSGTRLTVV.